These 4 T cell receptor beta chains share one sample of origin, sequenced in a study of cytomegalovirus exposure and HLA in healthy donors. Primers included in the PCR were 60 Vbeta and 13 Jbeta primers. Libraries were prepared by immunoSEQ multiplex PCR; TCRdb keeps only in-frame clonotypes and omits some of them. The sample records over 120,000 clones, around 82% being singletons. The specimen was PBMCs. Receptors were obtained from a woman in her late teens or twenties in good health and CMV-seropositive.

J is TRBJ2-7 and V is TRBV2, with no clear D. Between the trimmed V and J ends, which lost 4 bases and 2 bases, there was a span of 12 bases. Per the germline V gene, CDR1 is SNHLY and CDR2 is FYNNEI. The CDR3 consists of 14 residues. CDR3 coding DNA: TGTGCCAGCAGTGCGACTCCGAGAACCTACGAGCAGTACTTC. Translated, it gives CASSATPRTYEQYF.

This clone was counted a few times. This rearrangement joins TRBV6-1 to TRBJ1-1; maybe TRBD1 (6 bases). The ends were cut back, 2 bases at V and 1 base at J, with 11 bases in the middle. This CDR3 has 15 residues. Germline lookup yields CDR1 MNHNS and CDR2 SASEGT. The CDR3 here is CASSERGRGNTEAFF. As DNA, the CDR3 is TGTGCCAGCAGTGAAAGGGGCAGGGGGAACACTGAAGCTTTCTTT.

The rearrangement uses TRBV7-9 and TRBJ1-5; 10 bases agree with TRBD1. The CDR3 has 15 residues. The V segment lost 5 bases and the J segment 5 bases; nucleotides outside the gene matches: 6. Germline loops: CDR1 SEHNR, CDR2 FQNEAQ (reference sequence). CDR3 in DNA: TGTGCCAGCAGCGGGTTCGGGACAGGGGATCAGCCCCAGCATTTT. It yields the protein CASSGFGTGDQPQHF.

This chain uses TRBV5-1 with TRBJ2-1, with 11 bases matching TRBD2. The ends lost 5 bases at V and 6 bases at J; junction bases unmatched: 7. Germline-derived CDR1 and CDR2 are SGHRS and YFSETQ. CDR3 size: 15 residues. This chain's CDR3 is CASRSVLAGGNEQFF. The CDR3 DNA sequence: TGCGCCAGCAGGAGCGTGCTAGCGGGGGGCAATGAGCAGTTCTTC.